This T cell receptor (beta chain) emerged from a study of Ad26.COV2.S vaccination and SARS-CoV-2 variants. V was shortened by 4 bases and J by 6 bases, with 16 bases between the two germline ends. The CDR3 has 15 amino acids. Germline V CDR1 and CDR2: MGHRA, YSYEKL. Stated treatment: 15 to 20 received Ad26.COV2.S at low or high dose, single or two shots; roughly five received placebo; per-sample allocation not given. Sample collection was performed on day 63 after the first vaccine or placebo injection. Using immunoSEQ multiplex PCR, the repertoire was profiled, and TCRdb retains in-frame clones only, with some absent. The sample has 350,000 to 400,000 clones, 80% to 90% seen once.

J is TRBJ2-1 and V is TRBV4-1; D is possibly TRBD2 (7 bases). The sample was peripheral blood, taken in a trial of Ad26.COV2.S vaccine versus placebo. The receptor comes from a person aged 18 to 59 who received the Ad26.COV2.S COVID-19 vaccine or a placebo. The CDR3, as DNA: TGCGCCAGCAGCCCCATTGGGGGGGCGAGCAATGAGCAGTTCTTC. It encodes CASSPIGGASNEQFF.